This section outlines one TCR beta chain sequence together with its context. The antigen is not known. This sample is part of a study of T cell responses to AZD1222 COVID-19 vaccine. Broader study findings: Regions left unmutated in variants are reportedly the target of nearly half of spike-specific TCRs.

With 6 bases removed from V and 3 bases from J, the gap between germline ends came to 12 bases. Germline CDR1 and CDR2: SNHLY and FYNNEI. CDR3 size: 14 residues. Using immunoSEQ multiplex PCR, the repertoire was profiled, and TCRdb retains in-frame clones only, with some absent. The table has some 280,000 clones, around 92% seen once; the top ten hold 0.55%. The TCR originated in an adult who received the AZD1222 COVID-19 vaccine. This specimen consisted of peripheral blood, obtained 28 days after the second AZD1222 dose. The gene calls are TRBV2 and TRBJ1-5; weak D call: TRBD1 (5 bases). In DNA form, the CDR3 reads TGTGCCAGCAGGGCACAGGCGAACAATCAGCCCCAGCATTTT. This encodes CASRAQANNQPQHF.